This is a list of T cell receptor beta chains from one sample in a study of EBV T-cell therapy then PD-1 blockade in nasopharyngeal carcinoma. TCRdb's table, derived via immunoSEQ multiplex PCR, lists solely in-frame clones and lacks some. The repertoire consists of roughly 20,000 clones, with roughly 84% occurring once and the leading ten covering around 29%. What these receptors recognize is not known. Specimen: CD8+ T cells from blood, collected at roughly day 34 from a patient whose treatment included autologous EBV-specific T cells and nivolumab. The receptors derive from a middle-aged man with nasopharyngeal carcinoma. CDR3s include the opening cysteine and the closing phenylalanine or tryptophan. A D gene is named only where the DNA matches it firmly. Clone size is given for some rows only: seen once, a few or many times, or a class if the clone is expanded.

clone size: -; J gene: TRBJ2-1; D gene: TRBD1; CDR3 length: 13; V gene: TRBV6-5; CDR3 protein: CASTQQGGNEQFF; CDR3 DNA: TGTGCCAGCACCCAACAGGGGGGAAATGAGCAGTTCTTC
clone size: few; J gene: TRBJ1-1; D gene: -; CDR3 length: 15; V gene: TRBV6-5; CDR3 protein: CASSYGGLMNTEAFF; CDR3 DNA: TGTGCCAGCAGTTACGGGGGCCTCATGAACACTGAAGCTTTCTTT
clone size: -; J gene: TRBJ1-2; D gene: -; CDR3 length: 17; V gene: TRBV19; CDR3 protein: CASTAGHTKARIYGYTF; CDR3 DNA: TGTGCCAGTACCGCGGGACACACCAAGGCCCGGATCTATGGCTACACCTTC
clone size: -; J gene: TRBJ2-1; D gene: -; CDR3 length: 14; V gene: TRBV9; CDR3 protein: CASSALRAGNEQFF; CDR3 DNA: TGTGCCAGCAGCGCCCTTAGGGCGGGGAATGAGCAGTTCTTC
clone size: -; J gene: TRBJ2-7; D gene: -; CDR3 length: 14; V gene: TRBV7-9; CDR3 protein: CASSWLGQNYEQYF; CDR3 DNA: TGTGCCAGCAGCTGGTTAGGGCAGAACTACGAGCAGTACTTC
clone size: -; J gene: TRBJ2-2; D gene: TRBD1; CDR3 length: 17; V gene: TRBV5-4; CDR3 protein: CASSSGARDRRGGELFF; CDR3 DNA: TGTGCCAGCAGCTCCGGAGCCAGGGACAGGAGGGGCGGGGAGCTGTTTTTT
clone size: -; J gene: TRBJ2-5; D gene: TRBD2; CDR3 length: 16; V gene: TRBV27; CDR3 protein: CASNKLGLAGLETQYF; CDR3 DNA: TGTGCCAGCAACAAATTAGGGCTAGCGGGTTTGGAGACCCAGTACTTC
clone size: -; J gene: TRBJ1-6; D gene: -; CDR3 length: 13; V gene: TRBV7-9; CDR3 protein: CASIGGLNSPLHF; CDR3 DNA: TGTGCCAGCATAGGGGGGTTGAATTCACCCCTCCACTTT
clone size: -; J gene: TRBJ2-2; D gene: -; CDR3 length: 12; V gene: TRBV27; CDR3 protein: CASSFSAGELFF; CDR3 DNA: TGTGCCAGCAGTTTTTCTGCCGGGGAGCTGTTTTTT
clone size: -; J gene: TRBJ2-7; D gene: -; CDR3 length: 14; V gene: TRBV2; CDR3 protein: CASSRREATYEQYF; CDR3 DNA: TGTGCCAGCAGTAGGAGGGAGGCGACCTACGAGCAGTACTTC
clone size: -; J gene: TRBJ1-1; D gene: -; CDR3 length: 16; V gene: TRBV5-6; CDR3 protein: CASSFEGVGMNTEAFF; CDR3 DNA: TGTGCCAGCAGCTTCGAGGGGGTGGGGATGAACACTGAAGCTTTCTTT
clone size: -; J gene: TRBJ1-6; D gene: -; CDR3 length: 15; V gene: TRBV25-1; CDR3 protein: CASSEFGGLDSPLHF; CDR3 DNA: TGTGCCAGCAGTGAATTTGGGGGGTTGGATTCACCCCTCCACTTT
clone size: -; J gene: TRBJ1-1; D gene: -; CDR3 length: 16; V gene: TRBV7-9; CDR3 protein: CASSLGDPGTLIKAFF; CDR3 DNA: TGTGCCAGCAGCTTAGGGGACCCCGGGACATTAATCAAAGCTTTCTTT
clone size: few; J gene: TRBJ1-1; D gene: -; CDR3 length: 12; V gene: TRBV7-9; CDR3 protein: CASSPAGPEAFF; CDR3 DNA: TGTGCCAGCAGCCCCGCTGGGCCTGAAGCTTTCTTT
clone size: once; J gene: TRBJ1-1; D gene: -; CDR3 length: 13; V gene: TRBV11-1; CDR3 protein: CASSPAGSAEAFF; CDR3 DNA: TGTGCCAGCAGCCCGGCGGGGTCCGCTGAAGCTTTCTTT
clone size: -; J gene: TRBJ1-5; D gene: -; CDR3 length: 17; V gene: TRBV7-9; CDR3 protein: CASSPSLKPGPNQPQHF; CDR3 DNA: TGTGCCAGCAGCCCGTCCCTGAAACCGGGACCCAATCAGCCCCAGCATTTT